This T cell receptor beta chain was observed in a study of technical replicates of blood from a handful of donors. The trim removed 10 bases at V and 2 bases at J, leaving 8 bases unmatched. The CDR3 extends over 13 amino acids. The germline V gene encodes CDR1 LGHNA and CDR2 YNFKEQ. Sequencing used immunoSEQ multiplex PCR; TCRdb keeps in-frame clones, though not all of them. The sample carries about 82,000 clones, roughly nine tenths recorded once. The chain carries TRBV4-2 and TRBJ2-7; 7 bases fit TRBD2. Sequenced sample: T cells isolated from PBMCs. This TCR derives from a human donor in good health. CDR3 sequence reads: CATSGAGPYEQYF. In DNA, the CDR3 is TGTGCCACCTCGGGAGCGGGACCCTACGAGCAGTACTTC.